Below are 14 T cell receptor beta chains sequenced from a single sample in a study of T cells in Graves' hyperthyroidism and ophthalmopathy. RNA transcripts gave rise to amplified TCR beta CDR3 regions. A set of HTBI primers served as the primers for a first-round RT-PCR of the TCR CDR3. From the multiplex PCR reads, TCRdb called clonotypes with MiXCR, one entry per CDR3 protein. This sample has just over 550,000 distinct CDR3 sequences, with 35% to 55% found just once. The sequencing input was peripheral blood or thyroid tissue (not recorded which). The receptor source for this set is a woman aged 18 to 35 with Graves' hyperthyroidism.

V is TRBV7-9 and J is TRBJ1-4; a possible D gene is TRBD1 (6 bases). The CDR3 runs to 14 residues. The V end lost 4 bases, the J end lost 7 bases, and 13 bases lay between the germline ends. Germline-derived CDR1 and CDR2 are SEHNR and FQNEAQ (reference sequence). CDR3: CASSWGRGGEKLFF. The DNA for the CDR3 is TGTGCCAGCAGCTGGGGCAGGGGTGGTGAAAAACTGTTTTTT.

Here the CDR3 reads CSAPGLFGEQFF. CDR3 coding DNA: TGCAGTGCCCCGGGACTGTTCGGTGAGCAGTTCTTC. J is TRBJ2-1 and V is TRBV20-1; TRBD2 is a possible D gene (6 bases). The CDR3 sequence is 12 residues long. Trimming took 6 bases from V and 9 from J, leaving 15 bases between them. CDR1 and CDR2 (germline): DFQATT, SNEGSKA (reference sequence).

The chain uses TRBV7-9 and TRBJ1-6; D call uncertain. V was trimmed by 3 bases and J by 3 bases, leaving 12 bases between them. This CDR3 spans 16 amino acids. Germline V gene sequence: CDR1 SEHNR, CDR2 FQNEAQ (reference sequence). CDR3 in DNA: TGTGCCAGCAGCTTCGAACGAGACCTCTATAATTCACCCCTCCACTTT. This encodes CASSFERDLYNSPLHF.

The rearrangement links TRBV29-1 to TRBJ1-2, with D perhaps matching TRBD1 (6 bases). This CDR3 has 12 residues. V was cut by 6 bases and J by 4 bases, with 12 bases left in between. Per the germline V gene, CDR1 is SQVTM and CDR2 is ANQGSEA. The CDR3 protein is CSVPQGGYGYTF. The CDR3 DNA reads as TGCAGCGTGCCACAGGGTGGCTATGGCTACACCTTC.

The chain has TRBV7-9 and TRBJ2-7; TRBD2 agrees at 7 bases. The germline CDR1 and CDR2 sequences are SEHNR and FQNEAQ (reference sequence). The V and J ends lost 5 bases and 3 bases, in that order; junction bases with no gene match: 10. This CDR3 is built from 15 residues. The CDR3 DNA sequence: TGTGCCAGCAGCCCCCGGGACTACAACATCTACGAGCAGTACTTC. It specifies CASSPRDYNIYEQYF.

Ten or more counts support this clonotype. The rearrangement uses TRBV7-9 and TRBJ2-7, with D possibly TRBD2 on 6 matching bases. The germline V gene encodes CDR1 SEHNR and CDR2 FQNEAQ (reference sequence). The length of the CDR3 is 15 residues. V was shortened by 4 bases and J by 3 bases, with 16 bases between the two germline ends. CDR3 DNA: TGTGCCAGCAGCTCCCTCTCAACGGGAGACTACGAGCAGTACTTC. It codes for CASSSLSTGDYEQYF.

This clonotype was seen a handful of times. This rearrangement joins TRBV2 to TRBJ2-5; perhaps TRBD1 as D (6 bases). With 6 bases removed from V and 3 bases from J, the gap between germline ends came to 17 bases. This CDR3 has 15 residues. Germline loops: CDR1 SNHLY, CDR2 FYNNEI. The CDR3: CASSGDDRLKETQYF. The DNA of the CDR3 is TGTGCCAGCAGCGGAGACGACAGGCTAAAAGAGACCCAGTACTTC. The whole variable domain, remainder taken from reference TRBV2 and TRBJ2-5, is EPEVTQTPSHQVTQMGQEVILRCVPISNHLYFYWYRQILGQKVEFLVSFYNNEISEKSEIFDDQFSVERPDGSNFTLKIRSTKLEDSAMYFCASSGDDRLKETQYFGPGTRLLVL.

The chain carries TRBV29-1 and TRBJ1-2, with D uncertain. This CDR3 has 11 amino acids. The germline V gene encodes CDR1 SQVTM and CDR2 ANQGSEA. The V gene lost 8 bases and the J gene lost 4 bases, with 11 bases spanning the gap. The CDR3 DNA sequence: TGCAGCAGTCCTCACGTCTATGGCTACACCTTC. Its protein is CSSPHVYGYTF.

V usage is TRBV6-1 and J usage is TRBJ2-2, with TRBD1 matching over 8 bases. The CDR3 runs to 16 residues. V lost 1 base and J lost 7; bases outside the gene matches: 8. Germline V gene data show CDR1 as MNHNS and CDR2 as SASEGT. The CDR3 DNA reads as TGTGCCAGCAGTGAAGGAACTACAGGGGGAGGCGGGGAGCTGTTTTTT. Its protein is CASSEGTTGGGGELFF.

The chain couples TRBV20-1 to TRBJ2-7; D might be TRBD2 (6 bases). V dropped 5 bases and J dropped 3 bases, with 11 bases sitting between them. The CDR3 has 12 residues. In germline, CDR1 is DFQATT, CDR2 SNEGSKA (reference sequence). The CDR3 is CSAVEGNYEQYF. CDR3 bases: TGCAGTGCTGTGGAGGGGAACTACGAGCAGTACTTC.

The chain has TRBV11-1 and TRBJ2-5, with 10 positions matching TRBD2. The V and J ends lost 10 bases and 1 base, in that order; junction bases with no gene match: 18. The CDR3 runs 18 residues. Per germline, CDR1 SGHAT and CDR2 FQDESV (reference sequence). CDR3 bases: TGTGCCACCCGTGGAAGCAGCTATCCTAGCGGGGGCCAAGAGACCCAGTACTTC. Translation gives CATRGSSYPSGGQETQYF.

The V call is TRBV29-1, the J call TRBJ1-2; a weak D match, TRBD1 (5 bases). Germline V gene lookup returns CDR1 SQVTM and CDR2 ANQGSEA. This CDR3 has 14 amino acids. The V and J ends lost 6 bases and 6 bases respectively, with 20 bases between them. The CDR3: CSVSPMGGAHGYTF. The CDR3 region has the DNA TGCAGCGTGTCCCCCATGGGGGGAGCCCATGGCTACACCTTC.

The chain's CDR3 is CASSRPAGEQYF. CDR3 DNA: TGCGCCAGCAGCAGACCCGCGGGCGAGCAGTACTTC. The genes are TRBV5-1 and TRBJ2-7; possible D gene TRBD2, 5 bases. Looked up from germline, CDR1 is SGHRS and CDR2 is YFSETQ. V lost 4 bases and J lost 6, with 11 bases in between. The CDR3 totals 12 residues. The full variable domain, rest sourced from reference TRBV5-1 and TRBJ2-7, is KAGVTQTPRYLIKTRGQQVTLSCSPISGHRSVSWYQQTPGQGLQFLFEYFSETQRNKGNFPGRFSGRQFSNSRSEMNVSTLELGDSALYLCASSRPAGEQYFGPGTRLTVT.

On this clonotype itself: A much larger clone lies one base from this, so it may be a read error. V and J are TRBV7-2 and TRBJ2-7; 9 bases map to TRBD1. Trimming took 5 bases from V and 10 from J; bases not matched to a gene: 9. Germline V gives CDR1 SGHTA, CDR2 FQGNSA. The CDR3 length is 13 residues. CDR3 DNA sequence: TGTGCCAGCAGCGAGGGACAGGGTCTGGCCCAGTACTTC. This gives the protein CASSEGQGLAQYF. Full variable domain (rest looked up from reference TRBV7-2 and TRBJ2-7): GAGVSQSPSNKVTEKGKDVELRCDPISGHTALYWYRQSLGQGLEFLIYFQGNSAPDKSGLPSDRFSAERTGGSVSTLTIQRTQQEDSAVYLCASSEGQGLAQYFGPGTRLTVT.